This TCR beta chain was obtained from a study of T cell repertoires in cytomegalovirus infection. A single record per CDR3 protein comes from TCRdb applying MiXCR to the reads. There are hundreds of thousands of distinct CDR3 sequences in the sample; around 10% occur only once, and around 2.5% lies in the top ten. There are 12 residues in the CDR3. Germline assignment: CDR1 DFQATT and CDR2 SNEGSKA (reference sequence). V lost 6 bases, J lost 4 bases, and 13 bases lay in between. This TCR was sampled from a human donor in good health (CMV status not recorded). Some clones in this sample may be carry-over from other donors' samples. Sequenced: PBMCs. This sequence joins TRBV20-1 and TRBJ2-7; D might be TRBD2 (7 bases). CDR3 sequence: CSAPKGGYEQYF. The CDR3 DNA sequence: TGCAGTGCCCCCAAGGGGGGGTACGAGCAGTACTTC.